The next 20 T cell receptor beta chains were all read from a single sample in a study of blood T cells in healthy people across ages. With a J-beta primer mix and a sample-barcoded 5' primer, a second PCR ran roughly 6 to 11 cycles. Each CDR3 protein is one row after TCRdb ran MiXCR on the 5' RACE reads. The data show over 300,000 distinct CDR3 sequences, about 55% seen once. Sequenced input: blood. All receptors come from a man in his sixties in good health.

A few counts support this clonotype. This sequence joins TRBV28 and TRBJ1-1; D gene uncertain. Germline V gene lookup returns CDR1 MDHEN and CDR2 SYDVKM. The CDR3 consists of 14 residues. V was trimmed by 0 bases and J by 1 base, leaving 6 bases between them. Written as DNA, the CDR3 is TGTGCCAGCAGTTTATGGGGCGGGAACACTGAAGCTTTCTTT. It translates to CASSLWGGNTEAFF.

The rearrangement uses TRBV5-6 and TRBJ1-2; no reliable D call. Trimming took 1 base from V and 0 from J, leaving 10 bases between them. The CDR3 totals 15 residues. The germline V gene has CDR1 SGHDT and CDR2 YYEEEE. The CDR3 DNA reads as TGTGCCAGCAGCTTGTTGGGCAGGTCTAACTATGGCTACACCTTC. Translating gives CASSLLGRSNYGYTF.

The chain carries TRBV7-8 and TRBJ2-3; tentatively, D is TRBD1 or TRBD2 (6 bases each). V was cut by 0 bases and J by 0 bases, with 10 bases left in between. The CDR3 contains 16 residues. CDR1 and CDR2 from the germline V gene are SGHVS and FQNEAQ. Written as DNA, the CDR3 is TGTGCCAGCAGCTTAGCCGGGGGCCATAGCACAGATACGCAGTATTTT. This sequence encodes CASSLAGGHSTDTQYF.

This clonotype has more than one count but fewer than ten. The chain links TRBV7-3 to TRBJ2-1, with TRBD2 matching over 10 bases. This CDR3 is 16 amino acids long. J gave up 9 bases and V 5 bases, and 13 bases lay outside the gene matches. Germline CDR1 reads SGHTA; CDR2 reads FQGTGA. CDR3 sequence reads: CASSPSPSGRMREQFF. The CDR3 nucleotides are TGTGCCAGCAGCCCGTCCCCTAGCGGGAGAATGCGTGAGCAGTTCTTC.

The gene calls are TRBV10-3 and TRBJ2-3; no reliable D call. Germline V gene data show CDR1 as ENHRY and CDR2 as SYGVKD. V dropped 4 bases and J dropped 1 base, with 9 bases sitting between them. The CDR3 has 14 amino acids. The CDR3 bases are TGTGCCATCAGTGGGAGCAAGGGCACAGATACGCAGTATTTT. It codes for CAISGSKGTDTQYF.

The chain links TRBV20-1 to TRBJ2-5; 10 bases match TRBD1. J was trimmed by 11 bases and V by 5 bases; bases with no gene match: 11. Germline V gives CDR1 DFQATT, CDR2 SNEGSKA (reference sequence). This CDR3 spans 13 amino acids. The CDR3 DNA reads as TGCAGTGCTCTTCCGACAGGGGGCTGGGAGCAGTACTTC. Translation: CSALPTGGWEQYF.

Concerning this clonotype: One end of the junction is discordant with germline, which a read error may explain. The V gene is TRBV6-1, the J gene TRBJ1-2; the match to TRBD1 covers 7 bases. Per germline, CDR1 MNHNS and CDR2 SASEGT. The CDR3 totals 15 residues. This CDR3 is CASSDYRGPPYGYTF. The CDR3, as DNA: TGCGCCAGCAGTGACTACAGGGGCCCTCCTTATGGCTACACCTTC.

This chain uses TRBV6-5 with TRBJ2-5, with D tentatively TRBD2 (5 bases). Per germline, CDR1 MNHEY and CDR2 SVGAGI. The CDR3 sequence is 15 residues long. V was shortened by 1 base and J by 11 bases, with 20 bases between the two germline ends. Here the CDR3 DNA reads TGTGCCAGCAGTTACTTCTCGACTACCAACAATGAGCAGTACTTC. Protein sequence: CASSYFSTTNNEQYF.

A remark on this clonotype: Germline and junction disagree at one end, which may indicate a read error. V usage is TRBV20-1 and J usage is TRBJ2-7; 9 nucleotides agree with TRBD2. Germline V CDR1 and CDR2: DFQATT, SNEGSKA (reference sequence). CDR3 length: 15 residues. In nucleotides, the CDR3 is TGCAGTGCTCCACCGCTAGCGGGAAGGCTCCATACGCAGTCCTTC. This gives the protein CSAPPLAGRLHTQSF.

The V gene is TRBV14, the J gene TRBJ2-4; 10 nucleotides line up with TRBD1. The J call could be wrong; TRBJ2-7 is a better fit for the DNA end. This CDR3 has 15 amino acids. CDR1 and CDR2 (germline): SGHDN, FVKESK. Written as DNA, the CDR3 is TGTGCCAGCAGCCGTGGGACAGGGGAAAACTACGAGCAGTACTTC. This encodes CASSRGTGENYEQYF.

Only a few counts were recorded for this clonotype. The J gene is TRBJ2-7, the V gene TRBV7-2, with D perhaps TRBD2 (7 bases). TRBJ2-5 matches the DNA end more closely, so the J call is doubtful. There are 16 residues in the CDR3. CDR1 and CDR2 from the germline V gene are SGHTA and FQGNSA. CDR3 in amino acids: CASSFRGGGSWETQYF. CDR3 DNA: TGTGCCAGCAGTTTTCGGGGAGGGGGGTCTTGGGAGACCCAGTACTTC.

This clonotype occurred once. V usage is TRBV7-9 and J usage is TRBJ1-6, with 8 positions matching TRBD1. Germline values: CDR1 SEHNR, CDR2 FQNEAQ (reference sequence). Losses at the gene ends were 5 bases for V and 9 bases for J; bases not matched to a gene: 9. The CDR3 is 15 residues long. CDR3 DNA sequence: TGTGCCAGCAGCCGCCTCGGACAGGGAGGTTCACCCCTCCACTTT. Its translation is CASSRLGQGGSPLHF.

There are many counts of this clonotype. The chain couples TRBV5-1 to TRBJ2-7, with TRBD2 identical over 11 bases. The V segment lost 5 bases and the J segment 2 bases; nucleotides outside the gene matches: 9. The germline V gene encodes CDR1 SGHRS and CDR2 YFSETQ. CDR3 length equals 16 residues. The CDR3 sequence is CASSLLAGGLTYEQYF. CDR3 bases: TGCGCCAGCAGTTTGCTAGCGGGGGGCCTAACCTACGAGCAGTACTTC.

Written as DNA, the CDR3 is TGTGCCACTCTTCAGAGTTACAATGAGCAGTTCTTC. Amino acid sequence: CATLQSYNEQFF. This chain connects TRBV6-1 to TRBJ2-1; no clear D gene. V lost 10 bases and J lost 4, with 11 bases in between. The CDR3 has 12 residues. The germline V gene has CDR1 MNHNS and CDR2 SASEGT.

This chain uses TRBV20-1 with TRBJ2-7; TRBD1 or TRBD2 may be the D gene (5 bases each). The length of the CDR3 is 17 residues. V was cut by 0 bases and J by 2 bases, with 20 bases left in between. CDR1 DFQATT and CDR2 SNEGSKA come from the germline V gene (reference sequence). CDR3 bases: TGCAGTGCTAGAGAGGTTATCCGGGGCTCCCTCACCTACGAGCAGTACTTC. It encodes CSAREVIRGSLTYEQYF.

CDR3 bases: TGCGCCAGCAGCTTTGGGCTCAGGTACCAAGAGACCCAGTACTTC. Its protein product is CASSFGLRYQETQYF. The genes are TRBV5-1 and TRBJ2-5; D gene ambiguous. The CDR3 totals 15 residues. From germline, CDR1 is SGHRS and CDR2 YFSETQ. Trimming took off 2 bases at V and 0 bases at J, with 11 bases between the two ends.

This chain joins TRBV27 and TRBJ2-7; 10 bases match TRBD1. CDR3 length equals 17 residues. The J segment lost 0 bases and the V segment lost 6 bases, leaving 11 bases of the junction unmatched. Germline CDR1 and CDR2: MNHEY and SMNVEV (reference sequence). The CDR3 here is CASSNTPGQGTSYEQYF. The DNA of the CDR3 is TGTGCCAGCAGCAACACTCCGGGACAGGGGACCTCCTACGAGCAGTACTTC.

This clonotype turned up a few times. The chain has TRBV20-1 and TRBJ2-4, with a weak D call TRBD2 (7 bases). V lost 5 bases and J lost 9, with 14 bases in between. This CDR3 is 12 amino acids long. Germline V lookup: CDR1 DFQATT, CDR2 SNEGSKA (reference sequence). CDR3 in amino acids: CSAGGAVGIQYF. The CDR3 DNA reads TGCAGTGCTGGGGGGGCGGTTGGCATTCAGTACTTC.

This clonotype was seen a handful of times. J is TRBJ2-5 and V is TRBV20-1, with 9 nucleotides matching TRBD2. This CDR3 comprises 16 residues. Trimming took 1 base from V and 2 from J; bases not matched to a gene: 8. Germline V gene sequence: CDR1 DFQATT, CDR2 SNEGSKA (reference sequence). CDR3 DNA: TGCAGTGCTAGAGGCTCGACTAGCGGCCCTCAAGAGACCCAGTACTTC. Protein: CSARGSTSGPQETQYF.

The chain carries TRBV12-3 or TRBV12-4 and TRBJ2-1; 10 nucleotides align to TRBD2. The CDR3 has 16 amino acids. V lost 6 bases and J lost 2; bases outside the gene matches: 7. The CDR3, as DNA: TGTGCCAGCAGCCGGAGCGGGGGGGGCACCTACAATGAGCAGTTCTTC. Protein product: CASSRSGGGTYNEQFF.